The 10 T cell receptor beta chains below were found in one sample sequenced in a study of beta chain features in type 1 diabetes. Expressed TCRB transcripts got sequenced, as all isolated RNA was reverse transcribed. Sequencing was performed with immunoSEQ multiplex PCR; in TCRdb, only in-frame clones are kept and a portion is missing. Of some 150,000 clones in the sample, 11% were seen once. Sequencing input: central memory CD4+ T cells from blood. These receptor sequences come from a man younger than 35 in good health.

The rearrangement links TRBV4-3 to TRBJ2-3; 7 bases are shared with TRBD2. J was trimmed by 2 bases and V by 0 bases; bases with no gene match: 5. The CDR3 is 16 amino acids. Germline-derived CDR1 and CDR2 are LGHNA and YSLEER. Here the CDR3 DNA reads TGCGCCAGCAGCCAAGAGGCTAGCGGTTACACAGATACGCAGTATTTT. This sequence encodes CASSQEASGYTDTQYF.

The chain recombines TRBV5-1 with TRBJ2-5, with D possibly being TRBD1 (7 bases). V was clipped by 1 base and J by 3 bases, with 10 bases between them. Per germline, CDR1 SGHRS and CDR2 YFSETQ. CDR3 length: 14 residues. The CDR3 region has the DNA TGCGCCAGCAGCTTGCAGGGGGGAGAAGAGACCCAGTACTTC. Amino acids: CASSLQGGEETQYF.

This clone occurred a few times. The rearrangement links TRBV5-4 to TRBJ2-1; 7 bases match TRBD2. The CDR3 extends over 15 amino acids. Germline CDR1 and CDR2: SGHNT and YYREEE (reference sequence). The V segment lost 5 bases and the J segment 8 bases; nucleotides outside the gene matches: 13. The CDR3 loop is CASRVGERDGDEQFF. CDR3 nucleotide sequence: TGTGCCAGCAGGGTGGGGGAGCGGGACGGAGATGAGCAGTTCTTC.

This chain uses TRBV10-2 with TRBJ2-7; D might be TRBD2 (6 bases). In germline, CDR1 is WSHSY, CDR2 SAAADI. The CDR3 loop spans 13 amino acids. V lost 6 bases, J lost 6 bases, and 15 bases lay in between. In DNA, the CDR3 is TGCGCCAGCAGCGGGAGTTTAGTCCGCGAGCAGTACTTC. Protein sequence: CASSGSLVREQYF.

J is TRBJ2-3 and V is TRBV2, with 9 bases aligning to TRBD1. Germline CDR1 is SNHLY and CDR2 is FYNNEI. CDR3 length: 14 residues. With V trimmed by 11 bases and J by 4 bases, 10 bases remained unmatched. CDR3 residues: CAHPGTGSSDTQYF. The CDR3 nucleotides are TGTGCCCACCCCGGGACAGGGTCGTCAGATACGCAGTATTTT.

J is TRBJ2-3 and V is TRBV11-2; D gene uncertain. There are 16 residues in the CDR3. Germline-derived CDR1 and CDR2 are SGHAT and FQNNGV. Trimming removed 1 base from V and 0 bases from J, with 11 bases in between. CDR3 sequence (DNA): TGTGCCAGCAGCTTAGCGAGGCATGCTAGCACAGATACGCAGTATTTT. As protein: CASSLARHASTDTQYF.

The gene calls are TRBV28 and TRBJ2-7; 9 bases line up with TRBD2. The CDR3 extends over 17 amino acids. Trimming cost V 2 bases and J 5 bases; bases outside gene matches: 13. Germline V CDR1 and CDR2: MDHEN, SYDVKM. The CDR3 DNA is TGTGCCAGCAGTTTAGGTCGGTTAGCGGGAGTCCCTCACGAGCAGTACTTC. Its translation: CASSLGRLAGVPHEQYF.

This clone showed up just a few times. The rearrangement joins TRBV4-3 to TRBJ1-2; D gene unclear. Germline V gene lookup returns CDR1 LGHNA and CDR2 YSLEER. The V gene lost 3 bases and the J gene lost 7 bases, with 15 bases spanning the gap. The CDR3 extends over 14 amino acids. The CDR3 loop reads CASSQGITRRGYTF. CDR3 in DNA: TGCGCCAGCAGCCAGGGTATCACAAGGCGTGGCTACACCTTC.

The chain employs TRBV28 and TRBJ2-3, with 8 bases that match TRBD2. With 8 bases clipped from V and 6 bases from J, the junction kept 10 bases outside the gene matches. Looked up from germline, CDR1 is MDHEN and CDR2 is SYDVKM. CDR3 length: 14 amino acids. The DNA for the CDR3 is TGTGCCAGCCATCCGGGACTAGGGCGCGATACGCAGTATTTT. Its translation is CASHPGLGRDTQYF.

The sample holds a few counts of this clone. The genes are TRBV5-4 and TRBJ1-1; weak D call: TRBD1 (5 bases). The germline gives CDR1 SGHNT, CDR2 YYREEE (reference sequence). The V end lost 1 base, the J end lost 5 bases, and 18 bases lay between the germline ends. The CDR3 extends over 16 amino acids. CDR3 sequence: CASSLSGRGRGTEAFF. DNA of the CDR3: TGTGCCAGCAGCTTGAGCGGCAGAGGCCGGGGGACTGAAGCTTTCTTT.